The 10 T cell receptor beta chains listed next were all sequenced from one sample in a study of blood T cell repertoires in COVID-19. Assay used: immunoSEQ multiplex PCR; TCRdb lists only in-frame clones, some missing. This sample carries 150,000 or so clones, 83% of them seen once, and the ten largest clones take around 10%. Input material: peripheral blood. These receptors were obtained from a woman aged 60 to 75 with COVID-19, enrolled during active disease.

The chain carries TRBV14 and TRBJ2-1, with a weak D call TRBD2 (6 bases). The CDR3 contains 14 residues. V lost 4 bases to trimming and J lost 8 bases, with 15 bases between them. Germline V CDR1 and CDR2: SGHDN, FVKESK. CDR3: CASSLNLGGDEQFF. CDR3 nucleotides: TGTGCCAGCAGCCTCAACCTAGGAGGGGATGAGCAGTTCTTC.

V and J are TRBV5-1 and TRBJ1-1; weak D call: TRBD1 (5 bases). The germline V gene has CDR1 SGHRS and CDR2 YFSETQ. The CDR3 is 14 amino acids. The V end was cut by 1 base, the J end by 2 bases, with 9 bases between. CDR3 DNA sequence: TGCGCCAGCAGCTTGTCACAGGCTAACACTGAAGCTTTCTTT. Residues: CASSLSQANTEAFF.

The J gene is TRBJ2-1, the V gene TRBV2, with D perhaps matching TRBD1 (6 bases). The CDR3 loop spans 11 amino acids. Per the germline V gene, CDR1 is SNHLY and CDR2 is FYNNEI. V gave up 3 bases and J gave up 15 bases, with 12 bases separating them. In nucleotides, the CDR3 is TGTGCCAGCAGTGATAGGTACAGGGCGTTCTTC. Translation: CASSDRYRAFF.

CDR3 bases: TGTGCCAGCAGCCCGACAGGGATAGATACGCAGTATTTT. This translates into CASSPTGIDTQYF. The J gene is TRBJ2-3, the V gene TRBV3-1 (or the pseudogene TRBV3-2), with 7 positions matching TRBD1. Trimming took 4 bases from V and 5 from J; bases not matched to a gene: 3. CDR3 length equals 13 residues. Germline values: CDR1 LGHDT, CDR2 YNNKEL (reference sequence).

V gene TRBV7-9 combines with J gene TRBJ1-2, with D possibly TRBD1 on 6 matching bases. The CDR3 sequence is 15 residues long. The germline V gene encodes CDR1 SEHNR and CDR2 FQNEAQ (reference sequence). The germline V and J ends were trimmed by 3 bases and 4 bases, with 15 bases remaining between them. The CDR3 protein is CASSLQGKWGYGYTF. CDR3 nucleotide sequence: TGTGCCAGCAGCTTGCAGGGGAAGTGGGGCTATGGCTACACCTTC.

A note on this clone: A much bigger clone sits one base away, suggesting this may be a read error. The chain is built from TRBV5-4 and TRBJ1-1; no clear D. The CDR3 loop spans 13 amino acids. Germline loops: CDR1 SGHNT, CDR2 YYREEE (reference sequence). V lost 2 bases to trimming and J lost 1 base, with 6 bases between them. The CDR3 DNA follows: TGTGCCAGCAGCTTACAACAGAACACTGAAGCTTTCTTT. It translates to CASSLQQNTEAFF.

Only a few counts were recorded for this clone. The same CDR3 is also encoded by other DNA sequences in this sample. This chain connects TRBV2 to TRBJ1-1; D is perhaps TRBD1 (5 bases). Per the germline V gene, CDR1 is SNHLY and CDR2 is FYNNEI. The CDR3 loop spans 13 amino acids. The V end was cut by 4 bases, the J end by 2 bases, with 8 bases between. CDR3 residues: CASSGQGNTEAFF. The CDR3 coding sequence is TGTGCCAGCAGTGGGCAGGGAAACACTGAAGCTTTCTTT.

CDR3 nucleotides: TGTGCCAGCTCACCACGTCCTAACTCTGGAAACACCATATATTTT. It codes for CASSPRPNSGNTIYF. The gene calls are TRBV18 and TRBJ1-3; D is undetermined. This CDR3 region has 15 residues. Per the germline V gene, CDR1 is KGHSH and CDR2 is LQKENI. The V end was cut by 1 base, the J end by 0 bases, with 7 bases between.

The chain joins TRBV5-8 to TRBJ2-5; D unclear. The CDR3 has 17 residues. The germline V gene encodes CDR1 SGHTS and CDR2 YDEGEE. Trimming pared 3 bases from V and 4 bases from J, leaving 22 bases between. The CDR3 DNA reads as TGTGCCAGCAGCTCATACCCACTAAGACGGCCGGGAGAGACCCAGTACTTC. The encoded protein is CASSSYPLRRPGETQYF.

This clone appeared a few times. This chain links TRBV12-5 with TRBJ1-1, with D unresolved. CDR3 length: 15 amino acids. Trimming shortened V by 0 bases and J by 1 base, and 9 bases separated the two germline ends. CDR1 is LGHNT and CDR2 is FRNRAP in the germline V gene. The CDR3 sequence: CASGLVLRQNTEAFF. CDR3 nucleotide sequence: TGTGCTAGTGGTTTGGTACTAAGGCAGAACACTGAAGCTTTCTTT.